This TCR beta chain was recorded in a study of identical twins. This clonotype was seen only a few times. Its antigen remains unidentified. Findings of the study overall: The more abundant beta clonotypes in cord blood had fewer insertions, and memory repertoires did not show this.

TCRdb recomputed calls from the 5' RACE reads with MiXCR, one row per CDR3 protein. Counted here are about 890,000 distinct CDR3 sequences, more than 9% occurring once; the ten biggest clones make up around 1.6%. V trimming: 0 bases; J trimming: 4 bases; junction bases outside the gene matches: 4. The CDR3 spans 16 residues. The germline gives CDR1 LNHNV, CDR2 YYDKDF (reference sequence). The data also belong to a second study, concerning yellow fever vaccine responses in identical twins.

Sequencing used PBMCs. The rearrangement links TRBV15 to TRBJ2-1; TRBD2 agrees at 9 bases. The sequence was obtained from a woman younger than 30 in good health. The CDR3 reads CATSRDPTSGYNEQFF. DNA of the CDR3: TGTGCCACCAGCAGAGATCCGACTAGCGGATACAATGAGCAGTTCTTC.